These T cell receptor beta chains were read from a single sample in a study of blood T cell repertoires in COVID-19. Some clones are missing from TCRdb's copy, which holds only in-frame ones; the method was immunoSEQ multiplex PCR. The sample has 25,000 to 35,000 clones; approximately 85% are singletons. What was sequenced was peripheral blood. The origin of the receptors is a man older than 75 with active COVID-19. Both conserved end residues are part of each CDR3. Fields, in order: D gene, clone size, V gene, J gene, CDR3 protein, CDR3 DNA. A D gene is named only where the DNA matches it firmly. Not every row has a clone size; where given, it reads once, few, many or a size class.

.	.	TRBV2	TRBJ2-2	CASSRLNTGELFF	TGTGCCAGCAGCCGACTTAACACCGGGGAGCTGTTTTTT
TRBD1	.	TRBV5-1	TRBJ1-2	CASSLGGQGASGYTF	TGCGCCAGCAGCTTGGGAGGACAGGGGGCTAGTGGCTACACCTTC
.	.	TRBV28	TRBJ1-2	CASTPLWRPNYGYTF	TGTGCCAGCACACCCCTATGGAGGCCGAACTATGGCTACACCTTC
.	.	TRBV5-1	TRBJ1-2	CASSLSTGSYGYTF	TGCGCCAGCAGCTTGAGCACAGGATCTTATGGCTACACCTTC
.	.	TRBV7-2	TRBJ1-6	CASSFGTPPLHF	TGTGCCAGCAGCTTCGGGACTCCACCCCTCCACTTT
TRBD1	.	TRBV6-2/TRBV6-3	TRBJ2-1	CASSSGGLGLNEQFF	TGTGCCAGCAGTTCAGGGGGCTTGGGGTTGAATGAGCAGTTCTTC
TRBD1	.	TRBV2	TRBJ1-2	CASSSRGRSYGYTF	TGTGCCAGCAGTTCAAGGGGGCGATCCTATGGCTACACCTTC
TRBD1	.	TRBV7-9	TRBJ1-2	CASSVTGDSYGYTF	TGTGCCAGCAGCGTAACAGGGGACTCCTATGGCTACACCTTC
TRBD2	.	TRBV6-2/TRBV6-3	TRBJ2-7	CASSSRTSGRYEQYF	TGTGCCAGCAGTTCTCGGACTAGCGGAAGGTACGAGCAGTACTTC
TRBD2	.	TRBV7-3	TRBJ2-1	CASSLDPGLARNEQFF	TGTGCCAGCAGCCTGGACCCGGGACTAGCCCGTAATGAGCAGTTCTTC
.	.	TRBV5-1	TRBJ2-7	CASSLEWGGNYEQYF	TGCGCCAGCAGCTTGGAGTGGGGGGGCAACTACGAGCAGTACTTC
.	.	TRBV1	TRBJ2-4	CTSSQGLGSGGLNIQYF	TGCACCAGCAGCCAAGGTCTTGGAAGCGGGGGGTTAAACATTCAGTACTTC
.	.	TRBV20-1	TRBJ2-7	CSASAPWGGEWVREQYF	TGCAGTGCTAGTGCACCATGGGGCGGGGAGTGGGTGAGGGAGCAGTACTTC
TRBD2	.	TRBV7-2	TRBJ2-3	CASSLARYGGITDTQYF	TGTGCCAGCAGCTTAGCGCGTTACGGGGGGATCACAGATACGCAGTATTTT
.	.	TRBV2	TRBJ2-7	CASITWRGLEQYF	TGTGCCAGCATAACATGGAGGGGTCTCGAGCAGTACTTC
.	few	TRBV6-4	TRBJ1-6	CASSSLPGNSPLHF	TGTGCCAGCAGTAGCCTTCCAGGGAATTCACCCCTCCACTTT
.	once	TRBV19	TRBJ2-5	CASSFLTPLKYQETQYF	TGTGCCAGTAGTTTCCTCACACCTTTAAAGTACCAAGAGACCCAGTACTTC
.	.	TRBV24-1	TRBJ2-4	CATSEYKGIARNIQYF	TGTGCCACCAGTGAGTACAAGGGAATAGCGAGGAACATTCAGTACTTC
TRBD1	.	TRBV9	TRBJ2-3	CASNNDRVDTQYF	TGTGCCAGCAACAATGACAGGGTAGATACGCAGTATTTT
TRBD2	.	TRBV29-1	TRBJ2-1	CSALAGGPGEQFF	TGCAGCGCACTAGCGGGGGGGCCTGGTGAGCAGTTCTTC
.	once	TRBV28	TRBJ1-2	CASSARTVTYGYTF	TGTGCCAGCAGCGCCAGGACAGTAACCTATGGCTACACCTTC
TRBD1	few	TRBV7-9	TRBJ1-2	CASSHDRTGSGGYTF	TGTGCCAGCAGCCACGATCGGACAGGGAGTGGTGGCTACACCTTC
TRBD1	.	TRBV7-3	TRBJ2-2	CASSATGTGGSGELFF	TGTGCCAGCAGCGCCACCGGGACAGGGGGCAGCGGGGAGCTGTTTTTT
.	once	TRBV12-5	TRBJ1-1	CASGLTPPNTEAFF	TGTGCTAGTGGTTTGACTCCCCCGAACACTGAAGCTTTCTTT
TRBD1	.	TRBV7-3	TRBJ1-1	CASSELGQGFTEAFF	TGTGCCAGCAGCGAACTCGGACAGGGATTCACTGAAGCTTTCTTT
TRBD1	.	TRBV6-6	TRBJ1-2	CASRGTGGSYTF	TGTGCCAGCAGAGGGACAGGGGGGAGCTACACCTTC
.	.	TRBV19	TRBJ1-1	CASSISNSLNTEAFF	TGTGCCAGTAGTATATCTAACAGTCTGAACACTGAAGCTTTCTTT
.	.	TRBV3-1/TRBV3-2	TRBJ2-3	CASSPLPGDTQYF	TGTGCCAGCAGCCCTCTCCCGGGGGATACGCAGTATTTT
.	.	TRBV12-3/TRBV12-4	TRBJ1-1	CASSFSLITEAFF	TGTGCCAGCAGTTTCAGTCTCATCACTGAAGCTTTCTTT
.	.	TRBV19	TRBJ2-5	CASSIVGLFETQYF	TGTGCCAGTAGTATAGTGGGGCTATTTGAGACCCAGTACTTC
.	.	TRBV7-8	TRBJ2-7	CASSLGFGQGYEQYF	TGTGCCAGCAGCTTAGGCTTCGGTCAGGGCTACGAGCAGTACTTC
.	.	TRBV2	TRBJ1-2	CASSAGKNYGYTF	TGTGCCAGCAGTGCCGGGAAGAACTATGGCTACACCTTC
TRBD1	.	TRBV10-3	TRBJ1-3	CATSTGSQGNTIYF	TGTGCCACCTCGACAGGGTCCCAAGGAAACACCATATATTTT
.	.	TRBV5-4	TRBJ2-2	CASRGGGTAGELFF	TGTGCCAGCAGAGGGGGGGGGACGGCCGGGGAGCTGTTTTTT
.	.	TRBV29-1	TRBJ2-3	CSVEGGLANEAQYF	TGCAGCGTTGAAGGGGGATTAGCGAATGAAGCGCAGTATTTT
.	.	TRBV28	TRBJ2-1	CASSAPGESNNEQFF	TGTGCCAGCAGTGCACCGGGAGAGAGTAACAATGAGCAGTTCTTC
TRBD2	.	TRBV2	TRBJ2-1	CASSPRTSGGAGQFF	TGTGCCAGCAGTCCCAGGACTAGCGGGGGGGCCGGGCAGTTCTTC
TRBD1	.	TRBV5-1	TRBJ2-2	CASSTRQGSNTGELFF	TGCGCCAGCAGCACCCGACAGGGGTCGAACACCGGGGAGCTGTTTTTT
.	.	TRBV20-1	TRBJ2-5	CSASYGQGRGGTQYF	TGCAGTGCTAGTTATGGGCAGGGAAGAGGGGGGACCCAGTACTTC
TRBD1	once	TRBV20-1	TRBJ1-1	CSASLNRGPTEAFF	TGCAGTGCTAGTCTGAACAGGGGGCCGACTGAAGCTTTCTTT
.	.	TRBV2	TRBJ1-5	CASSLNQPQHF	TGTGCCAGCAGTCTTAATCAGCCCCAGCATTTT
.	once	TRBV28	TRBJ1-2	CASSFGPGAFYGYTF	TGTGCCAGCAGTTTTGGGCCAGGGGCTTTCTATGGCTACACCTTC
TRBD1	.	TRBV19	TRBJ2-7	CASSMGSGQGANEQYF	TGTGCCAGTAGTATGGGGTCCGGGCAGGGGGCCAACGAGCAGTACTTC
.	.	TRBV3-1/TRBV3-2	TRBJ2-1	CASSQDVWMVSGTYNEQFF	TGTGCCAGCAGCCAAGATGTGTGGATGGTTAGCGGTACCTACAATGAGCAGTTCTTC
.	.	TRBV24-1	TRBJ2-5	CATSDPGGTNQETQYF	TGTGCCACCAGTGACCCCGGCGGTACTAATCAAGAGACCCAGTACTTC
TRBD1	.	TRBV19	TRBJ1-1	CASSWDSYTEAFF	TGTGCCAGTAGCTGGGACAGCTACACTGAAGCTTTCTTT
.	few	TRBV7-8	TRBJ2-1	CASSFFQGLHEQFF	TGTGCCAGCAGCTTTTTTCAGGGGTTACATGAGCAGTTCTTC
TRBD2	.	TRBV28	TRBJ2-3	CARKGLASLRVTQYF	TGTGCCAGGAAGGGACTAGCCTCACTGCGGGTTACGCAGTATTTT
.	.	TRBV5-1	TRBJ2-1	CASARTGGAYNEQFF	TGCGCCAGCGCCCGGACTGGGGGGGCATACAATGAGCAGTTCTTC
.	.	TRBV5-1	TRBJ1-1	CASSLARGYGTEAFF	TGCGCCAGCAGCTTGGCCAGGGGTTATGGCACTGAAGCTTTCTTT
TRBD1	.	TRBV5-1	TRBJ2-3	CASSYQGTGEADTQYF	TGCGCCAGCAGCTACCAAGGGACAGGGGAAGCAGATACGCAGTATTTT
.	.	TRBV18	TRBJ2-2	CASSPPSLALNTGELFF	TGTGCCAGCTCACCACCGAGTTTAGCCTTGAACACCGGGGAGCTGTTTTTT
.	once	TRBV28	TRBJ1-5	CASSPGGGYSNQPQHF	TGTGCCAGCAGTCCGGGTGGGGGGTATAGCAATCAGCCCCAGCATTTT
.	.	TRBV5-1	TRBJ2-5	CASSLEEQTKETQYF	TGCGCCAGCAGCTTGGAAGAACAGACAAAAGAGACCCAGTACTTC
.	.	TRBV19	TRBJ2-3	CASSFHWAGNGDTQYF	TGTGCCAGTAGCTTCCACTGGGCAGGGAATGGAGATACGCAGTATTTT